These T cell receptor beta chains were read from a single sample in a study of shared clonotypes between healthy human individuals. Data came from immunoSEQ multiplex PCR; TCRdb stores just in-frame clones and leaves some out. Of over a million clones detected, 98% appear once; the ten largest clones hold about 0.42%. The sequenced material came from naive CD4+ T cells sorted from blood. These TCRs come from a man aged 30 to 39 in good health. Each CDR3 is given with its conserved first and last residue. The D gene is left open where the match is weak. Expanded clones get a size class; other rows say once, few or many, or leave the size out.

d_call | j_call | v_call | clone_size | cdr3_nt | cdr3_aa
. | TRBJ2-2 | TRBV4-3 | . | TGCGCCAGCAGCCAGGAGGGAAACACCGGGGAGCTGTTTTTT | CASSQEGNTGELFF
TRBD1 | TRBJ1-1 | TRBV27 | . | TGTGCCAGCAGTTTTATGGGACAGGGGGCTGTTGGTGAAGCTTTCTTT | CASSFMGQGAVGEAFF
. | TRBJ2-2 | TRBV5-1 | . | TGCGCCAGCAGCTTACTTAACACCGGGGAGCTGTTTTTT | CASSLLNTGELFF
TRBD1 | TRBJ1-4 | TRBV19 | . | TGTGCCAGTAGTAACAGGGGAGCAACTAATGAAAAACTGTTTTTT | CASSNRGATNEKLFF
TRBD2 | TRBJ2-1 | TRBV11-2 | . | TGTGCCAGCAGCTCCTCCTCAGCGGGAGTAAATGAGCAGTTCTTC | CASSSSSAGVNEQFF
TRBD1 | TRBJ2-5 | TRBV7-2 | . | TGTGCCAGCAGCTTAGTCGGGACAGCCCCTAGGGAGACCCAGTACTTC | CASSLVGTAPRETQYF
TRBD1 | TRBJ2-5 | TRBV29-1 | . | TGCAGCGTTGCGACAGGGGGCGAGGTAGTGACCCAGTACTTC | CSVATGGEVVTQYF
. | TRBJ2-1 | TRBV7-8 | . | TGTGCCAGCAGCTTAGGTCCAGGTAGAGATGAGCAGTTCTTC | CASSLGPGRDEQFF
TRBD1 | TRBJ1-2 | TRBV6-6 | . | TGTGCCAGCAGCCCGGGGACAGGGGGCGTTTATGGCTACACCTTC | CASSPGTGGVYGYTF
. | TRBJ1-1 | TRBV5-1 | . | TGCGCCAGCAGAGGGCCGAACACTTTTGGAAACACTGAAGCTTTCTTT | CASRGPNTFGNTEAFF
. | TRBJ2-2 | TRBV2 | once | TGTGCCAGCCGGGCAAGACTAGGAGTCGGGGAGCTGTTTTTT | CASRARLGVGELFF
. | TRBJ2-5 | TRBV5-1 | . | TGCGCCAGCAGCTTGACCGAGGGGGAGACCCAGTACTTC | CASSLTEGETQYF
TRBD1 | TRBJ2-7 | TRBV28 | . | TGTGCCAGCAACTCCTACGGACAGGGCTCGTCCTACGAGCAGTACTTC | CASNSYGQGSSYEQYF
TRBD2 | TRBJ2-3 | TRBV5-1 | . | TGCGCCAGCAGCTTTAGGGCTAGCGGAAACACAGATACGCAGTATTTT | CASSFRASGNTDTQYF
TRBD1 | TRBJ2-2 | TRBV6-1 | once | TGTGCCAGCAGTGTACGACAGGGAAACACCGGGGAGCTGTTTTTT | CASSVRQGNTGELFF
TRBD1 | TRBJ2-1 | TRBV11-2 | . | TGTGCCAGCACGAAGCCGGGACAGAAGTACAATGAGCAGTTCTTC | CASTKPGQKYNEQFF
. | TRBJ1-1 | TRBV28 | . | TGTGTGGCGGTGGGAGACACTGAAGCTTTCTTT | CVAVGDTEAFF
TRBD1 | TRBJ2-2 | TRBV18 | . | TGTGCCAGCTCACTCCGGGACAGGGGAATCACCGGGGAGCTGTTTTTT | CASSLRDRGITGELFF
. | TRBJ1-4 | TRBV30 | . | TGTGCCTGGAGGACGGGCGAAAAACTGTTTTTT | CAWRTGEKLFF
. | TRBJ2-3 | TRBV5-4 | . | TGTGCCAGCAGCTCCTCCAGGGGCGCAGATACGCAGTATTTT | CASSSSRGADTQYF
. | TRBJ2-1 | TRBV6-6 | . | TGTGCCAGCAGTTACTCGACGGCAGACAATGAGCAGTTCTTC | CASSYSTADNEQFF
TRBD2 | TRBJ2-1 | TRBV6-6 | . | TGTGCCAGCAGTTACTCGCCTAGCGGAGCAGGCAATGAGCAGTTCTTC | CASSYSPSGAGNEQFF
. | TRBJ1-1 | TRBV6-1 | . | TGTGCCAGCAGTGAATCTGTACAGACTCGAGCTTTCTTT | CASSESVQTRAFF
. | TRBJ2-2 | TRBV5-4 | . | TGTGCCAGCAGCGACTCCCCCCCCGGGGAGCTGTTTTTT | CASSDSPPGELFF
TRBD1 | TRBJ1-4 | TRBV6-5 | . | TGTGCCAGCAGTCGCGGACAGGGAGGGGAAAAACTGTTTTTT | CASSRGQGGEKLFF